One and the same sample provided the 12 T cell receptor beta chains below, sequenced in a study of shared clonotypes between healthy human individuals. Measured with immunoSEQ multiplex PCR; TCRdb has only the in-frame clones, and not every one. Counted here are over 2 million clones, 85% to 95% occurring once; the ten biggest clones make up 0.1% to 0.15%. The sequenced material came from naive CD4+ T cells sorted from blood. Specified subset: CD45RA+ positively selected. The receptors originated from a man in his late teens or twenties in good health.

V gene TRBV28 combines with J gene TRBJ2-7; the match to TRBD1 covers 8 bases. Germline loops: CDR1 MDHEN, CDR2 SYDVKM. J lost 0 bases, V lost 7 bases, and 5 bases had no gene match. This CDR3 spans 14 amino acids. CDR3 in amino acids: CASTIDRGSYEQYF. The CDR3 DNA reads TGTGCCAGCACCATCGACAGGGGCTCCTACGAGCAGTACTTC.

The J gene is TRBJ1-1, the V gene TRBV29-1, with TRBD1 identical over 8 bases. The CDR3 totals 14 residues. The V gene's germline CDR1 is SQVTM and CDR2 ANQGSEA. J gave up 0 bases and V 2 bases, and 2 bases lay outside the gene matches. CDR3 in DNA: TGCAGCGTTGAACAGGGGGCGGTGAACACTGAAGCTTTCTTT. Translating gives CSVEQGAVNTEAFF. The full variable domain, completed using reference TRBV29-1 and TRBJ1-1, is SAVISQKPSRDICQRGTSLTIQCQVDSQVTMMFWYRQQPGQSLTLIATANQGSEATYESGFVIDKFPISRPNLTFSTLTVSNMSPEDSSIYLCSVEQGAVNTEAFFGQGTRLTVV.

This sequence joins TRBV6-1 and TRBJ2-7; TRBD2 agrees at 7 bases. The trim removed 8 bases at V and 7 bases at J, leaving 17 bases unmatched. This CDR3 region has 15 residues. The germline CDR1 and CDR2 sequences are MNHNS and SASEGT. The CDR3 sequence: CASGPTRTLGGEQYF. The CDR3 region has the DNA TGTGCCAGCGGCCCAACGAGGACCTTGGGAGGGGAGCAGTACTTC.

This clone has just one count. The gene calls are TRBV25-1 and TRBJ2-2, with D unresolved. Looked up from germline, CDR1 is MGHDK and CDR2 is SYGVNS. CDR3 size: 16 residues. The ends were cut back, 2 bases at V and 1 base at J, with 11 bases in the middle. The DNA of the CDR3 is TGTGCCAGCAGTGAAGGTCTTATCGGGAACACCGGGGAGCTGTTTTTT. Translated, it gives CASSEGLIGNTGELFF.

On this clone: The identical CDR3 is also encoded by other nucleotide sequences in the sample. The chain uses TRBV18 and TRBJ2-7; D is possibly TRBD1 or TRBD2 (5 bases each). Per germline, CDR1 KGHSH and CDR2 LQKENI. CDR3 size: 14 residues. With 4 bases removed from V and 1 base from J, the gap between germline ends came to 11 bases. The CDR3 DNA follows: TGTGCCAGCTCACGGGGACGGGAATCCTACGAGCAGTACTTC. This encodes CASSRGRESYEQYF.

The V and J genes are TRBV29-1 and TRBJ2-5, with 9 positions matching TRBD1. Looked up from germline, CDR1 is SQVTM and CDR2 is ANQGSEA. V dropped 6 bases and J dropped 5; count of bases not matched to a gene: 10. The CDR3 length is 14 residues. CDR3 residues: CSVDPGQGRETQYF. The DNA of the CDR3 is TGCAGCGTGGACCCGGGACAGGGTAGGGAGACCCAGTACTTC.

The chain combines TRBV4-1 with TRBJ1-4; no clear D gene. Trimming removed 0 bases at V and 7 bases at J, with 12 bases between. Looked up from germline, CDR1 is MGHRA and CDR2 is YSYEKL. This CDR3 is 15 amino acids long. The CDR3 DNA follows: TGCGCCAGCAGCCAAGAGGCGCAGGCCCGTGAAAAACTGTTTTTT. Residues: CASSQEAQAREKLFF.

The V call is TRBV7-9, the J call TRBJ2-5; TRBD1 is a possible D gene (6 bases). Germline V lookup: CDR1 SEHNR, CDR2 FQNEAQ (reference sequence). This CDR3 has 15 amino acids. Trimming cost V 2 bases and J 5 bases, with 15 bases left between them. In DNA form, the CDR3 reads TGTGCCAGCAGCTTAACCCTTCAGGGGATCGAGACCCAGTACTTC. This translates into CASSLTLQGIETQYF.

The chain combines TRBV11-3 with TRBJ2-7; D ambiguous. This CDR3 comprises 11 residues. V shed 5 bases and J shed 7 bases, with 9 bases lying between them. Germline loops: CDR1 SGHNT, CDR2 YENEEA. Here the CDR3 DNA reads TGTGCCAGCAGCCTCACCGGGGAGCAGTACTTC. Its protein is CASSLTGEQYF.

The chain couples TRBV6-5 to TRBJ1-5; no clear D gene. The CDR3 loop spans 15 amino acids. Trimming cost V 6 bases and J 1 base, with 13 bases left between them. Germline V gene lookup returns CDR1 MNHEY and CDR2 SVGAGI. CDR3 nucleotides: TGTGCCAGCAGACCCACCTCGATGAGCAATCAGCCCCAGCATTTT. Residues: CASRPTSMSNQPQHF.

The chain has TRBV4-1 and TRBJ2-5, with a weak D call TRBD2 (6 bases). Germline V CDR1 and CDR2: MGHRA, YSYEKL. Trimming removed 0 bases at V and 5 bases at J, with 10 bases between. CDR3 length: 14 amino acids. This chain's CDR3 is CASSQDGGTETQYF. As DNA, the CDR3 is TGCGCCAGCAGCCAAGACGGCGGGACGGAGACCCAGTACTTC.

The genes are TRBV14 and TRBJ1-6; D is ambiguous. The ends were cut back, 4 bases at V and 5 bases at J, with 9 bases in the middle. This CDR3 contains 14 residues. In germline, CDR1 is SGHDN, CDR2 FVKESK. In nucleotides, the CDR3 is TGTGCCAGCAGCCCGCGGACCAATAATTCACCCCTCCACTTT. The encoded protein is CASSPRTNNSPLHF.